Here is one T cell receptor (beta chain) with its context. Its cognate antigen is unknown. The entry originates in a study of cytomegalovirus exposure and HLA in healthy donors. Study-level points and caveats: It was reportedly the case that the classifier diagnosed cytomegalovirus status with high specificity and sensitivity.

TCRdb keeps only in-frame clones here, not all; method: immunoSEQ multiplex PCR. The sample carries about 120,000 clones, around nine tenths recorded once. The sequence derives from a man aged 18-30 years in good health and CMV-seropositive. Material for sequencing was PBMCs.

CDR3 amino acids: CASSVGQGAFSGYTF. The CDR3 region has the DNA TGTGCCAGCAGCGTAGGTCAGGGGGCGTTTAGTGGCTACACCTTC. This chain joins TRBV9 and TRBJ1-2; 8 nucleotides align to TRBD1. The CDR3 length is 15 residues. Looked up from germline, CDR1 is SGDLS and CDR2 is YYNGEE. V lost 0 bases to trimming and J lost 7 bases; unmatched junction nucleotides: 8.